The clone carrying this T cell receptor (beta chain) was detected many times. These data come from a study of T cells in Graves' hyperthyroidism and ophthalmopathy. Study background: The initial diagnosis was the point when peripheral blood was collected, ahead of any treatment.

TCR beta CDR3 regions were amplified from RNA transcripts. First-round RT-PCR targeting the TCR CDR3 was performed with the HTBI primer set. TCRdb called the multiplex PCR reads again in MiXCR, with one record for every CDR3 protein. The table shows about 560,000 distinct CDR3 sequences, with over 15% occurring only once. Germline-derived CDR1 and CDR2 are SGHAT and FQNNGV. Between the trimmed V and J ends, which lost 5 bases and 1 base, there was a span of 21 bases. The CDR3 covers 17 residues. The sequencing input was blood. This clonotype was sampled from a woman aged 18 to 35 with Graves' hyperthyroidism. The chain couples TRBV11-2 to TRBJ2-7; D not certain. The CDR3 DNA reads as TGTGCCAGCAGCCCCTTAACCGGCCCTATCGGATCCTACGAGCAGTACTTC. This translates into CASSPLTGPIGSYEQYF.